At least ten counts were recorded for the clone carrying this TCR beta chain. These data come from a study of T cell repertoires in cytomegalovirus infection. In the study overall: In public TCR beta signatures, there were indications of both CMV infection and matching HLA type.

The CDR3 has 15 residues. The V segment lost 5 bases and the J segment 4 bases; nucleotides outside the gene matches: 9. Germline V gives CDR1 SNHLY, CDR2 FYNNEI. TCRdb processed the reads anew with MiXCR; each CDR3 protein has one entry. This table holds 150,000 to 200,000 distinct CDR3 sequences, about 30% found once. Material: PBMCs. The chain links TRBV2 to TRBJ1-1; 8 bases align to TRBD1. The sequence came from a human donor in good health (CMV status not recorded). Some clones in this sample may be carry-over from other donors' samples. The chain's CDR3 is CASSPDRGRGTEAFF. CDR3 bases: TGTGCCAGCAGTCCTGACAGGGGCCGGGGCACTGAAGCTTTCTTT.